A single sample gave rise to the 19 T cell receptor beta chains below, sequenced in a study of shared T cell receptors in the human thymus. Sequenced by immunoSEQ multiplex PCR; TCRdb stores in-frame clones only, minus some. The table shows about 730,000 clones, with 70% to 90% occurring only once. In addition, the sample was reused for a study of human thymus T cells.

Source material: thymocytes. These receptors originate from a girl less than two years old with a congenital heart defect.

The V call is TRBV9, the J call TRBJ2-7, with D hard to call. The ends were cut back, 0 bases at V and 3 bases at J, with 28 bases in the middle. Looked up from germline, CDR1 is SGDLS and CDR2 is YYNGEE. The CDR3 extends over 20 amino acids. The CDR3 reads CASSVDPFRAPPLRIYEQYF. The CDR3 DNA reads TGTGCCAGCAGCGTAGACCCCTTTCGAGCCCCCCCACTACGTATCTACGAGCAGTACTTC.

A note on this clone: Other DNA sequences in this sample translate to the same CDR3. CDR3 in amino acids: CASSQGGPGDQSPLHF. DNA for the CDR3: TGCGCCAGCAGCCAAGGGGGACCAGGGGATCAATCCCCCCTCCACTTT. This chain uses TRBV4-3 with TRBJ1-6; possible D gene TRBD1, 6 bases. Looked up from germline, CDR1 is LGHNA and CDR2 is YSLEER. The CDR3 is 16 amino acids. Trimming took off 1 base at V and 13 bases at J, with 20 bases between the two ends.

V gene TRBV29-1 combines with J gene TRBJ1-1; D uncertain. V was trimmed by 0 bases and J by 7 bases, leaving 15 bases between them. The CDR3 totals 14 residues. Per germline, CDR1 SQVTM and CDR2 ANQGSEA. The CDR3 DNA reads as TGCAGCGTTGAAGATCTCTCGGGTCGCGGTGAAGCTTTCTTT. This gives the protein CSVEDLSGRGEAFF.

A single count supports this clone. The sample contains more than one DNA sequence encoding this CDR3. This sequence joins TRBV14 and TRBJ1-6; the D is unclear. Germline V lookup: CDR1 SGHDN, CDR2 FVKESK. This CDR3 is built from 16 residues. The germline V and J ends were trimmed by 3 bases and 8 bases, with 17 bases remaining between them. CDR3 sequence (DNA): TGTGCCAGCAGCCATGCCTCACTCCCGCGGGATTCACCCCTCCACTTT. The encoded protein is CASSHASLPRDSPLHF.

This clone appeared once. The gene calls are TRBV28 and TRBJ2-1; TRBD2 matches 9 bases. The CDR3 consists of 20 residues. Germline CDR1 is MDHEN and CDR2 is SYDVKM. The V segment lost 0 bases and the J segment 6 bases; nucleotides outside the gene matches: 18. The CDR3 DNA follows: TGTGCCAGCAGTTTATGCTCAGCGGGGGGCTACCGGGACTTTCTCAATGAGCAGTTCTTC. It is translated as CASSLCSAGGYRDFLNEQFF.

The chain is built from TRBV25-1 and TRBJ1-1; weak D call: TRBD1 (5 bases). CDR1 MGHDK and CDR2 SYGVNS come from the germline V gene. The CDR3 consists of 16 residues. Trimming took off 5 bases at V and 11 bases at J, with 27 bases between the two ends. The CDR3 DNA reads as TGTGCCAGCAGTTATTCTCCCGGGCCTTGGGAATCAGGGGCTTTCTTT. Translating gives CASSYSPGPWESGAFF.

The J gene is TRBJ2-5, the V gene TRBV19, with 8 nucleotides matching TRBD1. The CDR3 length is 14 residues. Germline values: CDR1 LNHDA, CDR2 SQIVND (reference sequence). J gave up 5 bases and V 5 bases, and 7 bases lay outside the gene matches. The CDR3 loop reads CASSGQGVTETQYF. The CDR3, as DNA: TGTGCCAGTAGTGGACAGGGAGTAACGGAGACCCAGTACTTC.

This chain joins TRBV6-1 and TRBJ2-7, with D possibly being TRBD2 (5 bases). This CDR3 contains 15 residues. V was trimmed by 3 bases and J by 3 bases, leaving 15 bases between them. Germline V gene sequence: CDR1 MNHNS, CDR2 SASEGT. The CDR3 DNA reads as TGTGCCAGCAGTGAGCTTCGGGGTAGGCTCTACGAGCAGTACTTC. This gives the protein CASSELRGRLYEQYF.

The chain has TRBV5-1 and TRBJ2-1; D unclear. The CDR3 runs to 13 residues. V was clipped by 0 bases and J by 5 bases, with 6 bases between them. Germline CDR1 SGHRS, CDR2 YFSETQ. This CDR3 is CASSLAEDNEQFF. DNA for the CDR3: TGCGCCAGCAGCTTGGCCGAGGACAATGAGCAGTTCTTC. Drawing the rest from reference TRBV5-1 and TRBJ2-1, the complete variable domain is KAGVTQTPRYLIKTRGQQVTLSCSPISGHRSVSWYQQTPGQGLQFLFEYFSETQRNKGNFPGRFSGRQFSNSRSEMNVSTLELGDSALYLCASSLAEDNEQFFGPGTRLTVL.

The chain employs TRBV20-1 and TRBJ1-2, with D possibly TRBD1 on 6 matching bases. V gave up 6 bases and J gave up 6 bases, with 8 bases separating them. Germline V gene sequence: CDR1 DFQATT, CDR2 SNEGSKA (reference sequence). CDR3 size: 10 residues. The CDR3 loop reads CSAQGDGYTF. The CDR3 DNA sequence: TGCAGTGCACAGGGAGATGGCTACACCTTC.

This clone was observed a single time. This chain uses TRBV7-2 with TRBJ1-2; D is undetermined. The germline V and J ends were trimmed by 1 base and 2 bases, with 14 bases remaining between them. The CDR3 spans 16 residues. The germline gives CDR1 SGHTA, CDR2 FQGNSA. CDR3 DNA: TGTGCCAGCAGCTTAGTAGACACAACCACGAACTATGGCTACACCTTC. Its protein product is CASSLVDTTTNYGYTF.

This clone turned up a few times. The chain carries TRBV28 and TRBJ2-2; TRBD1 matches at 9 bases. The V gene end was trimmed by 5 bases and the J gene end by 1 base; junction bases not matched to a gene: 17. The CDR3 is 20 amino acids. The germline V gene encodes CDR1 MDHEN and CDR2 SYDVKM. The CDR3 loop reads CASSVTIRDRDKRNTGELFF. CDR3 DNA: TGTGCCAGCAGTGTAACGATCCGGGACAGGGACAAAAGGAACACCGGGGAGCTGTTTTTT.

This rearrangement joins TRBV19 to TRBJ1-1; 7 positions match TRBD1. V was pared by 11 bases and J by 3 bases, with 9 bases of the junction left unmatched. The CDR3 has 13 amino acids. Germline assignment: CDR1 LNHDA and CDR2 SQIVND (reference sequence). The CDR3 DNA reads TGTGCCCTACAGGGGCTGGCGGACACTGAAGCTTTCTTT. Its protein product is CALQGLADTEAFF.

The CDR3 DNA sequence: TGTGCCAGCAGCCAAGAGCGGGGGGGCCTTCGGGAGACCCAGTACTTC. It is translated as CASSQERGGLRETQYF. This sequence joins TRBV14 and TRBJ2-5, with 9 bases fitting TRBD2. Germline trimming cut 0 bases from V and 5 bases from J; bases unmatched to any gene: 7. The CDR3 loop spans 16 amino acids. The germline CDR1 and CDR2 sequences are SGHDN and FVKESK.

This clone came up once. CDR3 DNA: TGCGCCAGCAGCTGGACAGGGTGGGTTCAGCCCCAGCATTTT. Protein sequence: CASSWTGWVQPQHF. The V gene is TRBV5-1, the J gene TRBJ1-5, with 8 bases aligning to TRBD1. This CDR3 region has 14 residues. Germline V gene sequence: CDR1 SGHRS, CDR2 YFSETQ. Germline trimming cut 3 bases from V and 6 bases from J; bases unmatched to any gene: 5.

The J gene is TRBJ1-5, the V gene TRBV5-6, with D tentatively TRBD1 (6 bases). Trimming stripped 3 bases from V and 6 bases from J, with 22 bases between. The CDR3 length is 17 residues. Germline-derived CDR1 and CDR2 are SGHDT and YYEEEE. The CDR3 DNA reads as TGTGCCAGCAGCTCGAGTGCAGGGGTCCTTCAGACTCAGCCCCAGCATTTT. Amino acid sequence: CASSSSAGVLQTQPQHF.

In nucleotides, the CDR3 is TGTGCCAGTAGTATAGCCAGGGGCGAGCAGTACTTC. Translation: CASSIARGEQYF. The J gene is TRBJ2-7, the V gene TRBV19; D is possibly TRBD1 (6 bases). V gave up 1 base and J gave up 6 bases, with 7 bases separating them. CDR3 length: 12 amino acids. The V gene's germline CDR1 is LNHDA and CDR2 SQIVND (reference sequence).

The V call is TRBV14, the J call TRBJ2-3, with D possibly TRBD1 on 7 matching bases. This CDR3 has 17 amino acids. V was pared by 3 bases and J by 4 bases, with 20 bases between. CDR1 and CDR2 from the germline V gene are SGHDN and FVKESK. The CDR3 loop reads CASSQNTGVGGPDTQYF. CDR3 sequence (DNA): TGTGCCAGCAGCCAGAATACAGGGGTCGGGGGTCCAGATACGCAGTATTTT.

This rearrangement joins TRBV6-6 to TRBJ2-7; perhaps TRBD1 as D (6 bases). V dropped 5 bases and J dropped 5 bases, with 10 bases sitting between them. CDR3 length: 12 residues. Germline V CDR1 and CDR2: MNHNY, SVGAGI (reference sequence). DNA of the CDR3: TGTGCCAGCAGTGGGACAAGCGACGAGCAGTACTTC. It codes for CASSGTSDEQYF.